This T cell receptor beta chain was obtained from a study of cytomegalovirus exposure and HLA in healthy donors. This PCR relied on a set of 60 Vbeta primers and 13 Jbeta primers. Data came from immunoSEQ multiplex PCR; TCRdb stores just in-frame clones and leaves some out. The sample has roughly 98,000 clones, 65% to 75% seen once. V was trimmed by 7 bases and J by 0 bases, leaving 11 bases between them. The length of the CDR3 is 14 residues. Germline V gives CDR1 LNHDA, CDR2 SQIVND (reference sequence). The source of this sequence is a female donor in good health and CMV-seropositive. Source material: PBMCs. The chain recombines TRBV19 with TRBJ2-3; no definite D call. CDR3 sequence reads: CASMSATSTDTQYF. The CDR3 DNA reads TGTGCCAGTATGTCAGCGACTAGCACAGATACGCAGTATTTT.